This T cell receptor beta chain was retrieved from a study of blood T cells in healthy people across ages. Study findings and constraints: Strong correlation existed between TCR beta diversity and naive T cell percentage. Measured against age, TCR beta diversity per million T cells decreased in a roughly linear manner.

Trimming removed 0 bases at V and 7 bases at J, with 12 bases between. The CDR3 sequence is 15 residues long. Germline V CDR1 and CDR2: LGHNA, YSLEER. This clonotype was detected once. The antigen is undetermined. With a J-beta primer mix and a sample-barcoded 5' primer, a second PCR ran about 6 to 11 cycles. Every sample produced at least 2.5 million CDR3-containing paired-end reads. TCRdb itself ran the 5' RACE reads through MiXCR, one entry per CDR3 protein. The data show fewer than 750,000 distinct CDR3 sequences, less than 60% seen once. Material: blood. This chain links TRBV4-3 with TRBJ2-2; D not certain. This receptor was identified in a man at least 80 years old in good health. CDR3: CASSQDLQPVGELFF. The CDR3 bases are TGCGCCAGCAGCCAAGACCTACAGCCGGTCGGGGAGCTGTTTTTT.